Sequencing of this T cell receptor beta chain was carried out in a study of OX40 agonist ivuxolimab in advanced cancers. Across the study: Ivuxolimab, an antibody that agonizes OX40 (CD134), was administered to the patients. Among those enrolled, mean age was around 60 years (range roughly 23 to 79) and 82.7% were male.

The cohort excluded patients with autoimmune disease history or systemic immunosuppression. TCRdb keeps only in-frame clones here, not all; method: immunoSEQ multiplex PCR. The sample carries approximately 84,000 clones, more than 70% recorded once. Sequenced material: CD4+ or CD8+ T cells sorted from blood, taken in a trial of the OX40 agonist ivuxolimab. The origin of this receptor is an adult with an advanced solid tumor such as melanoma, head and neck, liver or kidney cancer.

The CDR3 bases are TGTGCCTGGAGTGTATCGGGCCAGCAGGCGAAAAAACTGTTTTTT. Translated: CAWSVSGQQAKKLFF. The chain employs TRBV30 and TRBJ1-4; D is undetermined. The CDR3 has 15 amino acids. Looked up from germline, CDR1 is GTSNPN and CDR2 is SVGIG (reference sequence). The V end lost 0 bases, the J end lost 9 bases, and 17 bases lay between the germline ends.